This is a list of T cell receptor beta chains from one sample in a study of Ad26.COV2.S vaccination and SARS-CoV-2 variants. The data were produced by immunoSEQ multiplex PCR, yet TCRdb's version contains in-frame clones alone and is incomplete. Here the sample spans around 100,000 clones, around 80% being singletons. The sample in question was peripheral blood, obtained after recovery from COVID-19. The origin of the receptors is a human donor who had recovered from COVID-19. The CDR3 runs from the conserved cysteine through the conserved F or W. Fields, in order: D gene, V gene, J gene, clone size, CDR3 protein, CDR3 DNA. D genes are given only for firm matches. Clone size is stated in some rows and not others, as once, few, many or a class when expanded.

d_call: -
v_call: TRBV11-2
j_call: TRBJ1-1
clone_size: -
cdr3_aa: CASSLGSGPRNTEAFF
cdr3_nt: TGTGCCAGCAGCTTAGGATCGGGACCCCGGAACACTGAAGCTTTCTTT

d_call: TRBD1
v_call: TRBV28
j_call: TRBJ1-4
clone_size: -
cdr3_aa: CASSFLQGSNEKLFF
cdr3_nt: TGTGCCAGCAGTTTCTTACAGGGGAGTAATGAAAAACTGTTTTTT

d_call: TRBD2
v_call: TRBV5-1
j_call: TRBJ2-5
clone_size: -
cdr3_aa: CASSRLAGAYQETQYF
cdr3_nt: TGCGCCAGCAGTCGGCTAGCGGGGGCGTACCAAGAGACCCAGTACTTC

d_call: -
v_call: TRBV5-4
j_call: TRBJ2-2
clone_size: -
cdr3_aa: CASSLVEGTGELFF
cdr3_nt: TGTGCCAGCAGCTTGGTCGAAGGCACCGGGGAGCTGTTTTTT

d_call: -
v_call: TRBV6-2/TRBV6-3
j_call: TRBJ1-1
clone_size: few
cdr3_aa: CASSDTKNTEAFF
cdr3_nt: TGTGCCAGCAGCGACACTAAGAACACTGAAGCTTTCTTT

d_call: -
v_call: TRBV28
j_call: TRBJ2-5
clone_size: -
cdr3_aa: CASSFWGGLGETQYF
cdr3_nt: TGTGCCAGCAGTTTCTGGGGGGGCTTAGGAGAGACCCAGTACTTC

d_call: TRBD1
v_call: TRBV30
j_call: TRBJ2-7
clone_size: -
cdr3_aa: CATDRGSYEQYF
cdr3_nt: TGTGCTACGGACAGGGGGTCTTACGAGCAGTACTTC

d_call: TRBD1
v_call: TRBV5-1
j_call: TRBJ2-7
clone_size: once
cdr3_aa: CASSPQGAAVEQYF
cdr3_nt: TGCGCCAGCAGCCCACAGGGGGCCGCGGTCGAGCAGTACTTC

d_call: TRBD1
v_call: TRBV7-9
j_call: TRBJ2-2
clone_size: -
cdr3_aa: CASSLALGGANTGELFF
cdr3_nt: TGTGCCAGCAGCTTAGCGCTAGGGGGCGCGAACACCGGGGAGCTGTTTTTT

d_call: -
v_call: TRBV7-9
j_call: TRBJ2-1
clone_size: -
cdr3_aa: CASSLEGSRWEQFF
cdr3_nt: TGTGCCAGCAGCTTAGAAGGGTCTAGATGGGAGCAGTTCTTC

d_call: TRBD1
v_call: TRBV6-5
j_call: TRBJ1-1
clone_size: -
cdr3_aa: CASRGTANTEAFF
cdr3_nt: TGTGCCAGCAGAGGGACAGCGAACACTGAAGCTTTCTTT

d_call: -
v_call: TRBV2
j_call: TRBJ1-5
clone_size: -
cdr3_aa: CASSEAPRQMTQPQHF
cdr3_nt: TGTGCCAGCAGTGAAGCGCCCCGACAGATGACTCAGCCCCAGCATTTT

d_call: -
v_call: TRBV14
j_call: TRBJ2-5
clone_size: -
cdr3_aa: CASSKDTQQTQYF
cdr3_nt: TGTGCCAGCAGCAAGGACACCCAACAGACCCAGTACTTC

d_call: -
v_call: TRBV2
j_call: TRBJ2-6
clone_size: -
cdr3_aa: CASKASGANVLTF
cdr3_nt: TGTGCCAGCAAGGCCTCTGGGGCCAACGTCCTGACTTTC

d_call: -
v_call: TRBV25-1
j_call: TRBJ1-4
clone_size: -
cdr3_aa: CASKGGPGWNEKLFF
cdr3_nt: TGTGCCAGCAAGGGAGGACCAGGTTGGAATGAAAAACTGTTTTTT

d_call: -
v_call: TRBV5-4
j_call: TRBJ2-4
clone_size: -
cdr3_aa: CASSTASGFGQNIQYF
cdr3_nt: TGTGCCAGCAGCACGGCTTCAGGATTTGGCCAAAACATTCAGTACTTC

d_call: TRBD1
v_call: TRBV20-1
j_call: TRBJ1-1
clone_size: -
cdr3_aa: CSARDRGQAFF
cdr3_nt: TGCAGTGCCCGGGACAGGGGACAAGCTTTCTTT

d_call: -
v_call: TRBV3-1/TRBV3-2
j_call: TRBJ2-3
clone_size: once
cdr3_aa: CASSQVSDFLRADTQYF
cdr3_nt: TGTGCCAGCAGCCAAGTATCAGACTTCTTAAGGGCAGATACGCAGTATTTT

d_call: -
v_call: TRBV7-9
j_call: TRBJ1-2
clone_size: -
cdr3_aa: CASSLERSHGYTF
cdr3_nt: TGTGCCAGCAGCTTGGAAAGGTCACATGGCTACACCTTC

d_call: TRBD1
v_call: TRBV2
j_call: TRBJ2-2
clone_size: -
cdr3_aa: CASRPLGTGAGELFF
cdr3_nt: TGTGCCAGCAGGCCCCTCGGGACAGGCGCCGGGGAGCTGTTTTTT

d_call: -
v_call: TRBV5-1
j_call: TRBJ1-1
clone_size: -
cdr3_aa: CASSLEGPNTEAFF
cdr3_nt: TGCGCCAGCAGCTTGGAAGGGCCGAACACTGAAGCTTTCTTT

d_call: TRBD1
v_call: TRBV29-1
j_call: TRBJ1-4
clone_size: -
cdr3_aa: CSVARQGEKLFF
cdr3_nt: TGCAGCGTTGCGAGACAGGGGGAAAAACTGTTTTTT

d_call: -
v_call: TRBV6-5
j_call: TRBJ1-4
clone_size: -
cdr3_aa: CASSYGAATNEKLFF
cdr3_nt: TGTGCCAGCAGTTATGGGGCCGCAACTAATGAAAAACTGTTTTTT

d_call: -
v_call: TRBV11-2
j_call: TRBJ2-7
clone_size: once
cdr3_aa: CASSLMASGVEQYF
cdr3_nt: TGTGCCAGCAGCTTAATGGCTTCGGGCGTCGAGCAGTACTTC

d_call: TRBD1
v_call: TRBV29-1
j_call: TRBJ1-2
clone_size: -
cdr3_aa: CSVEKQGNGYTF
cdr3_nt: TGCAGCGTTGAAAAACAGGGGAATGGCTACACCTTC

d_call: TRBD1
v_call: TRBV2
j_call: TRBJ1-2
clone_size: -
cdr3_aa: CASKDRSYYGYTF
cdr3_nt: TGTGCCAGCAAGGACAGGTCCTACTATGGCTACACCTTC

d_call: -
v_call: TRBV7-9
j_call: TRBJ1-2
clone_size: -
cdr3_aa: CASSPGGDIYGYTF
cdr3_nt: TGTGCCAGCAGCCCGGGAGGGGATATCTATGGCTACACCTTC

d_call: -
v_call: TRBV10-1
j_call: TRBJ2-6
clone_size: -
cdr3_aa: CASSEKGGYGANVLTF
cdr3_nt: TGCGCCAGCAGTGAGAAGGGGGGGTATGGGGCCAACGTCCTGACTTTC

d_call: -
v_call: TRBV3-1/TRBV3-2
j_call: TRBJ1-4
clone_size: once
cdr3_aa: CASSQRGAVGWWEKLFF
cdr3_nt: TGTGCCAGCAGCCAACGGGGGGCAGTTGGATGGTGGGAAAAACTGTTTTTT

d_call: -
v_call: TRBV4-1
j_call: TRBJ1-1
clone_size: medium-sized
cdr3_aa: CASSPREVTEAFF
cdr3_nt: TGCGCCAGCAGCCCTCGGGAGGTCACTGAAGCTTTCTTT

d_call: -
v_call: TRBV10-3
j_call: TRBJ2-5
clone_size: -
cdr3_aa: CAISELGTEETQYF
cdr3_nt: TGTGCCATCAGTGAGTTGGGGACGGAAGAGACCCAGTACTTC

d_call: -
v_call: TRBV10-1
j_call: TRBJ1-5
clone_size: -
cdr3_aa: CASSGGTPSWANQPQHF
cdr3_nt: TGCGCCAGCAGTGGAGGGACCCCTAGTTGGGCCAATCAGCCCCAGCATTTT

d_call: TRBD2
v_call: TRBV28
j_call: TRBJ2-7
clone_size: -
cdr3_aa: CASSLVAGGYEQYF
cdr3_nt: TGTGCCAGCAGTTTGGTAGCGGGGGGCTACGAGCAGTACTTC

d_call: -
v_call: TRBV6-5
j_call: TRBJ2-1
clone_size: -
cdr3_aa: CASTRRRGFYNEQFF
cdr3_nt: TGTGCCAGCACTCGGCGCAGGGGATTTTACAATGAGCAGTTCTTC

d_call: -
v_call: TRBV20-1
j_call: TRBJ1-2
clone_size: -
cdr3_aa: CSASSWGSHGYTF
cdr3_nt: TGCAGTGCTAGTAGTTGGGGATCCCATGGCTACACCTTC

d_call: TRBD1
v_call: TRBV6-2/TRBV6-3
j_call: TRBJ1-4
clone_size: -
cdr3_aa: CASSYIGTANEKLFF
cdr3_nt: TGTGCCAGCAGTTACATTGGGACAGCTAATGAAAAACTGTTTTTT

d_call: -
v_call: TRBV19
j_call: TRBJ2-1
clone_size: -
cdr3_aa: CATRYFNEQFF
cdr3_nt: TGTGCCACTCGATACTTCAATGAGCAGTTCTTC

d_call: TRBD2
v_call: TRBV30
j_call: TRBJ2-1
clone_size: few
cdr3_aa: CAWSIRPGLAGGYNEQFF
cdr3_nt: TGTGCCTGGAGTATCCGGCCGGGACTAGCGGGGGGTTACAATGAGCAGTTCTTC

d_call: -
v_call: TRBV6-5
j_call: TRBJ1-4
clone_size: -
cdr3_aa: CASSYSRTRVGEKLFF
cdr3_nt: TGTGCCAGCAGTTACTCGAGGACAAGGGTAGGGGAAAAACTGTTTTTT

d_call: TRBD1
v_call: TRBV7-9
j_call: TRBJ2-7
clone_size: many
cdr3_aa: CASSLTGVREQYF
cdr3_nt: TGTGCCAGCAGCTTGACAGGGGTTCGGGAGCAGTACTTC

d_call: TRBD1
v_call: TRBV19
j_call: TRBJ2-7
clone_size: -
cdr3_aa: CASSIGQGYEQYF
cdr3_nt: TGTGCCAGTAGTATCGGACAGGGGTACGAGCAGTACTTC

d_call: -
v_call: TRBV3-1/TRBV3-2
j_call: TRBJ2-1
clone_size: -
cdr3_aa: CASSHGGEQFF
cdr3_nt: TGTGCCAGCAGCCACGGGGGCGAGCAGTTCTTC

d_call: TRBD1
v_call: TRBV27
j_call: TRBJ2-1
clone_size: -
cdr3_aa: CASSWIGQGRINEQFF
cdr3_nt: TGTGCCAGCAGTTGGATCGGACAGGGACGTATCAATGAGCAGTTCTTC

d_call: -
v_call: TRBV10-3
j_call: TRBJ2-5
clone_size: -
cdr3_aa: CATQGGGARETQYF
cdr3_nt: TGTGCCACACAAGGTGGTGGGGCGAGGGAGACCCAGTACTTC

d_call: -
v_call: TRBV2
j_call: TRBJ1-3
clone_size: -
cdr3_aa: CASSGIQSRSGNTIYF
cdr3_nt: TGTGCCAGCAGTGGGATCCAGTCTCGCTCTGGAAACACCATATATTTT

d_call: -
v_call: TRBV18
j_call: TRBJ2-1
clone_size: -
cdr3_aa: CASSPPEGHNEQFF
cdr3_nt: TGTGCCAGCTCACCACCGGAGGGCCACAATGAGCAGTTCTTC

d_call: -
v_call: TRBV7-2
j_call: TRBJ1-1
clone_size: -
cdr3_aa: CASSLWLDKNTEAFF
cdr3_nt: TGTGCCAGCAGCTTATGGCTGGACAAGAACACTGAAGCTTTCTTT

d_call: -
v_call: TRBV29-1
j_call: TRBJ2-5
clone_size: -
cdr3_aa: CSVDGPGETQYF
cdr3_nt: TGCAGCGTTGACGGTCCAGGAGAGACCCAGTACTTC

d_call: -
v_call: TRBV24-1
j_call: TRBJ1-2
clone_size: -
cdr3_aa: CATGDRYGYTF
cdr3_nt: TGTGCCACCGGGGACCGGTATGGCTACACCTTC

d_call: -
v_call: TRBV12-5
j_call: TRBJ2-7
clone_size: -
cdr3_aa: CASGLEYEQYF
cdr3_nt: TGTGCTAGTGGTTTGGAGTACGAGCAGTACTTC

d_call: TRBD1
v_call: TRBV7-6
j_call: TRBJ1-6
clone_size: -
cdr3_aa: CASSLSQGRGNSPLHF
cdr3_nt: TGTGCCAGCAGCCTATCACAGGGGAGGGGTAATTCACCCCTCCACTTT

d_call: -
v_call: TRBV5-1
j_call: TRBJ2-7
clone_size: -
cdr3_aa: CASSLEVDSEQYF
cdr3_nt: TGCGCCAGCAGCTTGGAGGTAGACTCCGAGCAGTACTTC

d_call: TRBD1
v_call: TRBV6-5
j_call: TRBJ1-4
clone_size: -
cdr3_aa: CASRSGTGEKLFF
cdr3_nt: TGTGCCAGCAGATCCGGGACAGGTGAAAAACTGTTTTTT

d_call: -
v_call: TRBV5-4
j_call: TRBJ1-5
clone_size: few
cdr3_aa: CASSSDGAGDQPQHF
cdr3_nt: TGTGCCAGCAGCTCGGATGGGGCGGGGGATCAGCCCCAGCATTTT

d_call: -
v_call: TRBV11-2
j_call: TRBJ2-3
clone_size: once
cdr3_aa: CASSPKDTQYF
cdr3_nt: TGTGCCAGCAGCCCGAAGGATACGCAGTATTTT

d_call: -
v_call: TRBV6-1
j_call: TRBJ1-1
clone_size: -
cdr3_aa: CASSDRDLTEAFF
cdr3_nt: TGTGCCAGCAGTGACAGGGACCTCACTGAAGCTTTCTTT

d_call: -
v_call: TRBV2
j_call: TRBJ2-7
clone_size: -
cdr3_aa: CASSGLISYEQYF
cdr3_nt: TGTGCCAGCAGTGGACTGATCTCCTACGAGCAGTACTTC

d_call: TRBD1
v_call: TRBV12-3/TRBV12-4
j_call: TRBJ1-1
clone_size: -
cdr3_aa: CASRQGADTEAFF
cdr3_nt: TGTGCCAGCAGACAGGGGGCTGACACTGAAGCTTTCTTT

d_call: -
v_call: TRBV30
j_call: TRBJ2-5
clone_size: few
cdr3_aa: CAWRVSVETQYF
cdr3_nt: TGTGCCTGGAGAGTTAGCGTGGAGACCCAGTACTTC

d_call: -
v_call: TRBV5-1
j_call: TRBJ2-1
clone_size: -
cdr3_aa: CASSPAAGNNEQFF
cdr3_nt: TGCGCCAGCAGCCCCGCGGCAGGTAACAATGAGCAGTTCTTC